This T cell receptor (beta chain) was found in a study of T-cell reconstitution after alpha-beta-depleted transplantation in children. This clonotype was counted a few times. Its cognate antigen is unknown. Unique molecular identifiers were incorporated into the prepared TCRbeta library. TCRdb analysed the PCR reads with MiXCR anew, one entry per CDR3 protein. The sample has more than 400,000 distinct CDR3 sequences, roughly 10% seen once. The V end was cut by 4 bases, the J end by 9 bases, with 22 bases between. Germline V lookup: CDR1 SGHAT, CDR2 FQNNGV. This CDR3 has 16 residues. Study-level points and caveats: T-cell numbers and diversity, one year after transplant, stemmed largely from T cells that were newly produced. There were reportedly several hundred expanded graft clones from which alpha-beta T cells came about two months after transplant.

The genes are TRBV11-2 and TRBJ2-1; D is tentatively TRBD1 or TRBD2 (5 bases each). Sequenced material: PBMCs, mostly from graft donor cells, taken 180 days after TCRalphabeta/CD19-depleted stem cell transplant. The receptor comes from a female patient aged 2-10 years who had a stem cell transplant for aplastic anemia, so the T cells may come from the graft donor. CDR3 sequence reads: CASSSTGTPSLSEQFF. The CDR3 nucleotides read TGTGCCAGCAGCTCGACCGGGACGCCGAGTTTGAGTGAGCAGTTCTTC.